This entry lists 27 T cell receptor beta chains sequenced from one sample in a study of T cells in Graves' hyperthyroidism and ophthalmopathy. The source material, RNA transcripts, was used to amplify TCR beta CDR3 regions. TCR CDR3 regions were first amplified by RT-PCR with HTBI primers. TCRdb reprocessed the multiplex PCR reads with MiXCR, giving one entry per CDR3 protein. The data contain approximately 530,000 distinct CDR3 sequences, approximately 15% of them singletons. The sequencing sample was made of blood. Receptors were obtained from a woman aged 18-29 years with Graves' hyperthyroidism.

This chain connects TRBV20-1 to TRBJ2-1, with 13 bases aligning to TRBD2. The V segment lost 1 base and the J segment 0 bases; nucleotides outside the gene matches: 15. The CDR3 spans 21 residues. Germline V gives CDR1 DFQATT, CDR2 SNEGSKA (reference sequence). CDR3 residues: CSARARLKTSGRPSSYNEQFF. In nucleotides, the CDR3 is TGCAGTGCTAGAGCGCGGCTAAAGACTAGCGGGAGGCCGAGCTCCTACAATGAGCAGTTCTTC.

In this sample, this clonotype turned up many times. V usage is TRBV29-1 and J usage is TRBJ2-1; TRBD1 agrees at 10 bases. V was pared by 4 bases and J by 6 bases, with 9 bases of the junction left unmatched. Germline V lookup: CDR1 SQVTM, CDR2 ANQGSEA. The CDR3 runs to 15 residues. CDR3 sequence: CSVVDRGIGFNEQFF. The CDR3 DNA sequence: TGCAGCGTTGTGGACAGGGGGATTGGGTTCAATGAGCAGTTCTTC.

A few counts support this clonotype. This sequence joins TRBV6-1 and TRBJ2-7, with TRBD1 identical over 7 bases. Germline V gene lookup returns CDR1 MNHNS and CDR2 SASEGT. Trimming at V came to 4 bases and at J to 6 bases, leaving 12 bases not matched to a gene. This CDR3 contains 15 residues. CDR3 nucleotides: TGTGCCAGCAGTGCAGGACAGGTCGTCAGGGGCGAGCAGTACTTC. It yields the protein CASSAGQVVRGEQYF.

This clonotype was recorded only once. The rearrangement links TRBV29-1 to TRBJ1-1; D uncertain. Germline values: CDR1 SQVTM, CDR2 ANQGSEA. CDR3 length equals 13 residues. V was cut by 4 bases and J by 0 bases, with 9 bases left in between. In DNA form, the CDR3 reads TGCAGCGTTGCTCTAGGTATGAACACTGAAGCTTTCTTT. The encoded protein is CSVALGMNTEAFF.

The V and J genes are TRBV20-1 and TRBJ1-2; 8 bases map to TRBD1. Germline CDR1 reads DFQATT; CDR2 reads SNEGSKA (reference sequence). This CDR3 has 13 amino acids. After removal of 5 bases from V and 4 bases from J, the junction contained 6 bases not matched to a gene. CDR3 bases: TGCAGTGCTTGGACAGGGCATGGCTATGGCTACACCTTC. Translation: CSAWTGHGYGYTF.

This sequence joins TRBV28 and TRBJ1-3, with D perhaps matching TRBD1 (6 bases). The CDR3 sequence is 17 residues long. In germline, CDR1 is MDHEN, CDR2 SYDVKM. Trimming left V 6 bases short and J 0 bases short, with 18 bases between. Here the CDR3 DNA reads TGTGCCAGCAGGTACCGCACAGGGAAGGGCTCTGGAAACACCATATATTTT. Translated: CASRYRTGKGSGNTIYF.

This clonotype showed up many times. The gene calls are TRBV9 and TRBJ1-1, with 7 bases lining up with TRBD1. Trimming cost V 0 bases and J 4 bases; bases outside gene matches: 3. Germline loops: CDR1 SGDLS, CDR2 YYNGEE. The CDR3 has 14 residues. The CDR3 is CASSVGGQSTEAFF. In DNA form, the CDR3 reads TGTGCCAGCAGCGTAGGGGGACAGAGCACTGAAGCTTTCTTT.

Only a few counts were recorded for this clonotype. This sequence joins TRBV7-3 and TRBJ2-3; D might be TRBD2 (5 bases). The CDR3 extends over 15 amino acids. In germline, CDR1 is SGHTA, CDR2 FQGTGA. V lost 5 bases to trimming and J lost 2 bases, with 14 bases between them. The CDR3 DNA reads as TGTGCCAGCAGCCCCAGCGGAGACTCCACAGATACGCAGTATTTT. It specifies CASSPSGDSTDTQYF.

The table lists this clonotype with a few counts. The chain links TRBV20-1 to TRBJ1-1; D might be TRBD1 (5 bases). V was pared by 8 bases and J by 4 bases, with 11 bases between. From germline, CDR1 is DFQATT and CDR2 SNEGSKA (reference sequence). CDR3 size: 11 residues. CDR3 amino acids: CSPWGSTEAFF. The CDR3 region has the DNA TGCAGTCCTTGGGGGAGCACTGAAGCTTTCTTT.

This clonotype was observed many times. V gene TRBV7-2 combines with J gene TRBJ1-2; TRBD1 is a possible D gene (5 bases). Trimming left V 5 bases short and J 2 bases short, with 12 bases between. This CDR3 comprises 14 residues. Germline V gives CDR1 SGHTA, CDR2 FQGNSA. The CDR3 sequence is CASSPRVPNYGYTF. The CDR3 DNA follows: TGTGCCAGCAGCCCCAGGGTACCCAACTATGGCTACACCTTC.

This clonotype occurred many times. CDR3 sequence reads: CASSAHGTDNTGELFF. The CDR3 nucleotides are TGTGCCAGCAGCGCGCACGGGACAGACAACACCGGGGAGCTGTTTTTT. This chain links TRBV13 with TRBJ2-2, with 7 bases identical to TRBD1. The CDR3 totals 16 residues. J was trimmed by 2 bases and V by 5 bases; bases with no gene match: 8. Germline CDR1 PRHDT, CDR2 FYEKMQ (reference sequence). The complete variable domain, with remaining parts taken from reference TRBV13 and TRBJ2-2, reads AAGVIQSPRHLIKEKRETATLKCYPIPRHDTVYWYQQGPGQDPQFLISFYEKMQSDKGSIPDRFSAQQFSDYHSELNMSSLELGDSALYFCASSAHGTDNTGELFFGEGSRLTVL.

This clonotype was detected a few times. This chain joins TRBV2 and TRBJ2-1; 8 bases fit TRBD2. With 4 bases clipped from V and 5 bases from J, the junction kept 10 bases outside the gene matches. Germline V gives CDR1 SNHLY, CDR2 FYNNEI. The CDR3 contains 16 residues. The CDR3 region is CASSVGLARGDNEQFF. CDR3 nucleotide sequence: TGTGCCAGCAGTGTAGGACTAGCCCGAGGGGACAATGAGCAGTTCTTC.

The V call is TRBV10-3, the J call TRBJ1-6; D remains ambiguous. Trimming stripped 2 bases from V and 6 bases from J, with 8 bases between. The length of the CDR3 is 14 residues. The germline CDR1 and CDR2 sequences are ENHRY and SYGVKD. CDR3 nucleotide sequence: TGTGCCATCAGTGAGATAGGGATTAATTCACCCCTCCACTTT. It translates to CAISEIGINSPLHF.

This clonotype was picked up many times. The chain couples TRBV20-1 to TRBJ2-1; no clear D. Trimming took off 4 bases at V and 1 base at J, with 11 bases between the two ends. The CDR3 extends over 14 amino acids. Germline lookup yields CDR1 DFQATT and CDR2 SNEGSKA (reference sequence). The CDR3 nucleotides read TGCAGTGCTACAGACGGAAATTCCTACAATGAGCAGTTCTTC. Translated, it gives CSATDGNSYNEQFF.

In its sample, this clonotype was seen a few times. A read error is possible here, since a much larger clone lies one base away. The chain combines TRBV5-1 with TRBJ2-3; D call uncertain. Germline CDR1 reads SGHRS; CDR2 reads YFSETQ. The V and J ends lost 0 bases and 5 bases respectively, with 10 bases between them. The CDR3 spans 14 residues. CDR3 region: CASSLDPRRDTQYF. The CDR3 coding sequence is TGCGCCAGCAGCTTGGACCCCCGGCGAGATACGCAGTATTTT.

J is TRBJ2-7 and V is TRBV6-1; D is perhaps TRBD1 (6 bases). The CDR3 spans 15 residues. CDR1 and CDR2 (germline): MNHNS, SASEGT. Trimming removed 4 bases at V and 3 bases at J, with 16 bases between. The CDR3 sequence: CASSANRVSGYEQYF. The CDR3 bases are TGTGCCAGCAGTGCAAACAGGGTATCGGGCTACGAGCAGTACTTC.

V and J are TRBV2 and TRBJ1-2; 7 bases fit TRBD1. J was trimmed by 1 base and V by 2 bases; bases with no gene match: 4. Germline-derived CDR1 and CDR2 are SNHLY and FYNNEI. The CDR3 totals 15 residues. CDR3 in DNA: TGTGCCAGCAGTGAAAAGGGACAGCTTAACTATGGCTACACCTTC. It specifies CASSEKGQLNYGYTF.

This clonotype occurred many times. The J gene is TRBJ2-7, the V gene TRBV11-2, with TRBD1 identical over 7 bases. Per germline, CDR1 SGHAT and CDR2 FQNNGV. Unmatched junction bases numbered 2, after V lost 5 bases and J lost 7 bases. There are 11 residues in the CDR3. DNA of the CDR3: TGTGCCAGCAGCCCGGGACAGGAGCAGTACTTC. This sequence encodes CASSPGQEQYF.

The chain is built from TRBV11-3 and TRBJ2-3, with D unresolved. Germline CDR1 and CDR2: SGHNT and YENEEA. This CDR3 is 14 amino acids long. V lost 5 bases, J lost 5 bases, and 14 bases lay in between. The CDR3 bases are TGTGCCAGCAGCCCAAGTGGACCGATAGATACGCAGTATTTT. Amino acids: CASSPSGPIDTQYF. Using reference TRBV11-3 and TRBJ2-3 for the parts outside the CDR3, the full variable domain is EAGVVQSPRYKIIEKKQPVAFWCNPISGHNTLYWYLQNLGQGPELLIRYENEEAVDDSQLPKDRFSAERLKGVDSTLKIQPAELGDSAVYLCASSPSGPIDTQYFGPGTRLTVL.

This clonotype showed up many times. The gene calls are TRBV28 and TRBJ2-1; 10 bases are shared with TRBD2. From germline, CDR1 is MDHEN and CDR2 SYDVKM. The CDR3 is 16 residues long. With V trimmed by 7 bases and J by 7 bases, 13 bases remained unmatched. The CDR3 protein is CASIHRSGRWTNEQFF. For the CDR3, the DNA is TGTGCCAGCATCCACCGTAGCGGGAGGTGGACAAATGAGCAGTTCTTC.

The chain joins TRBV20-1 to TRBJ2-5; D not resolved. The CDR3 is 15 residues long. V lost 0 bases and J 5 bases, leaving 16 bases between the germline ends. Germline-derived CDR1 and CDR2 are DFQATT and SNEGSKA (reference sequence). The CDR3 region has the DNA TGCAGTGCTAGAGATCCCGGACGGGTGGTGGAGACCCAGTACTTC. Protein sequence: CSARDPGRVVETQYF.

V and J are TRBV5-5 and TRBJ1-2, with no clear D. V lost 2 bases, J lost 7 bases, and 12 bases lay in between. CDR3 length: 13 amino acids. The germline gives CDR1 SGHKS, CDR2 YYEKEE (reference sequence). DNA for the CDR3: TGTGCCAGCAGCTTTCTGCAGGATGGTGGCTACACCTTC. Its translation: CASSFLQDGGYTF.

The rearrangement joins TRBV12-3 or TRBV12-4 to TRBJ1-5, with D hard to call. The CDR3 is 15 residues long. Trimming pared 2 bases from V and 1 base from J, leaving 9 bases between. CDR3 sequence (DNA): TGTGCCAGCAGTTTATTTAGGCGGAGCAATCAGCCCCAGCATTTT. Protein product: CASSLFRRSNQPQHF.

The sample holds many counts of this clonotype. The genes are TRBV20-1 and TRBJ2-7; D possibly corresponds to TRBD1 (5 bases). Germline V gene lookup returns CDR1 DFQATT and CDR2 SNEGSKA (reference sequence). Deletions cut 0 bases from V and 0 bases from J, with 12 bases between. This CDR3 is built from 15 residues. The DNA for the CDR3 is TGCAGTGCTAGAGATCCGACAGTGAGCTCCTACGAGCAGTACTTC. It is translated as CSARDPTVSSYEQYF.

The chain links TRBV7-9 to TRBJ2-1; a possible D gene is TRBD2 (6 bases). V was cut by 2 bases and J by 7 bases, with 15 bases left in between. From germline, CDR1 is SEHNR and CDR2 FQNEAQ (reference sequence). This CDR3 has 15 residues. In DNA form, the CDR3 reads TGTGCCAGCAGCTTACGGGGAATCGGGGGAAATGAGCAGTTCTTC. It translates to CASSLRGIGGNEQFF.

In its sample, this clonotype was seen many times. The V call is TRBV2, the J call TRBJ1-1; D unresolved. The CDR3 covers 14 residues. Deletions cut 8 bases from V and 3 bases from J, with 16 bases between. Germline CDR1 is SNHLY and CDR2 is FYNNEI. The CDR3 DNA reads TGTGCCAGCTCCGGGCGGGGTGGGGACACTGAAGCTTTCTTT. Amino acids: CASSGRGGDTEAFF.

Note on this clonotype: A read error may explain this, as a much larger clone is one base away. DNA for the CDR3: TGTGCCAGCCCACCCGACGCGGCCTACGAGCAGTACTTC. This encodes CASPPDAAYEQYF. The genes are TRBV18 and TRBJ2-7; D unclear. Germline CDR1 and CDR2: KGHSH and LQKENI. The CDR3 is 13 amino acids.